Presented here are 17 T cell receptor beta chains from one specimen sequenced in a study of blood T cells in healthy people across ages. The second PCR ran about 6 to 12 cycles with a sample-barcoded 5' primer and J-beta primers. MiXCR, applied by TCRdb to the 5' RACE reads, yields one record per CDR3 protein. Of more than 900,000 distinct CDR3 sequences in the sample, roughly 29% are singletons; the top ten hold more than 8.5%. Separately, the same data were catalogued under a study of T cells of mothers and their children.

Sequencing used blood. These receptors originate from a woman aged 35 to 49 in good health.

This clonotype was seen a few times. J is TRBJ2-7 and V is TRBV14, with D perhaps TRBD1 or TRBD2 (5 bases each). CDR3 length: 15 amino acids. Germline CDR1 SGHDN, CDR2 FVKESK. V was cut by 3 bases and J by 2 bases, with 14 bases left in between. This CDR3 is CASSQGTARAYEQYF. The CDR3 DNA reads TGTGCCAGCAGCCAGGGGACCGCCAGGGCCTACGAGCAGTACTTC.

This clonotype has a count of ten or more. The CDR3 DNA reads TGTGCCAGCAGCTTGGAGCTAACCACAGATACGCAGTATTTT. Translated, it gives CASSLELTTDTQYF. The chain is built from TRBV7-2 and TRBJ2-3; D uncertain. Trimming removed 3 bases from V and 2 bases from J, with 9 bases in between. This CDR3 is built from 14 residues. From germline, CDR1 is SGHTA and CDR2 FQGNSA.

This clonotype has at least ten counts. V is TRBV7-9 and J is TRBJ2-7; possibly TRBD1 for D (5 bases). The V end was cut by 5 bases, the J end by 5 bases, with 16 bases between. The CDR3 consists of 14 residues. The germline gives CDR1 SEHNR, CDR2 FQNEAQ (reference sequence). The CDR3 is CASSLRDLTHEQYF. In DNA, the CDR3 is TGTGCCAGCAGCCTCAGGGATCTAACCCACGAGCAGTACTTC.

This clonotype was detected a few times. The V call is TRBV4-3, the J call TRBJ1-2, with 11 bases identical to TRBD1. Germline V gives CDR1 LGHNA, CDR2 YSLEER. Trimming took 3 bases from V and 4 from J; bases not matched to a gene: 10. The CDR3 consists of 17 residues. The CDR3 bases are TGCGCCAGCAGCCAGAACCGCGGGACAGGGGGATTCTATGGCTACACCTTC. Its protein product is CASSQNRGTGGFYGYTF.

V is TRBV7-2 and J is TRBJ1-1; D unclear. V dropped 3 bases and J dropped 4 bases, with 15 bases sitting between them. This CDR3 contains 15 residues. The V gene's germline CDR1 is SGHTA and CDR2 FQGNSA. In DNA, the CDR3 is TGTGCCAGCAGCTTGGTAGGCGGGAGTTTCACTGAAGCTTTCTTT. Protein product: CASSLVGGSFTEAFF.

At least ten counts were recorded for this clonotype. The chain couples TRBV5-8 to TRBJ2-7, with TRBD2 as a possible D gene (6 bases). The V gene lost 2 bases and the J gene lost 3 bases, with 12 bases spanning the gap. CDR1 is SGHTS, CDR2 YDEGEE, per germline. CDR3 length equals 14 residues. CDR3 sequence (DNA): TGTGCCAGCAGCTTCATAGTGGAGGGCTACGAGCAGTACTTC. It codes for CASSFIVEGYEQYF.

Turning to this clonotype: This could be a read error, since a much larger clone is one nucleotide away. The chain joins TRBV6-5 to TRBJ2-5; tentatively, D is TRBD2 (6 bases). V was cut by 7 bases and J by 11 bases, with 26 bases left in between. Germline CDR1 and CDR2: MNHEY and SVGAGI. This CDR3 contains 15 residues. This chain's CDR3 is CASTMGLSSYNEQYF. As DNA, the CDR3 is TGTGCCAGCACCATGGGACTCTCCTCCTACAATGAGCAGTACTTC.

For this clonotype: At one end, the junction sequence differs from germline, possibly due to a read error. CDR3 in DNA: TGTGCCGGCAGCTTAGTTCGGGGTATGGGTCAGCCCCAGCATTTT. This sequence encodes CAGSLVRGMGQPQHF. The V gene is TRBV7-2, the J gene TRBJ1-5; the D is unclear. The CDR3 spans 15 residues. CDR1 and CDR2 (germline): SGHTA, FQGNSA.

The gene calls are TRBV27 and TRBJ2-5; no reliable D call. V lost 6 bases to trimming and J lost 4 bases, with 15 bases between them. This CDR3 spans 14 amino acids. The germline V gene encodes CDR1 MNHEY and CDR2 SMNVEV (reference sequence). CDR3 sequence reads: CASRSRIDPETQYF. CDR3 sequence (DNA): TGTGCCAGCAGGTCGAGAATTGACCCAGAGACCCAGTACTTC.

This sequence joins TRBV27 and TRBJ1-2; 9 nucleotides agree with TRBD1. The CDR3 runs 15 residues. J lost 4 bases, V lost 4 bases, and 7 bases had no gene match. CDR1 and CDR2 from the germline V gene are MNHEY and SMNVEV (reference sequence). The CDR3 here is CASSSGTGIVYGYTF. CDR3 DNA sequence: TGTGCCAGCAGTTCGGGGACAGGGATCGTCTATGGCTACACCTTC.

For this clonotype: One end of the junction does not line up with germline, which may come from a read error. The rearrangement joins TRBV28 to TRBJ2-7; 9 bases align to TRBD1. The CDR3 has 14 residues. Germline CDR1 MDHEN, CDR2 SYDVKM. The CDR3 loop reads CAGSSQGADYEQYF. CDR3 DNA sequence: TGTGCCGGCAGTTCACAGGGGGCGGACTACGAGCAGTACTTC. Full variable domain (outside the CDR3, taken from reference TRBV28 and TRBJ2-7): DVKVTQSSRYLVKRTGEKVFLECVQDMDHENMFWYRQDPGLGLRLIYFSYDVKMKEKGDIPEGYSVSREKKERFSLILESASTNQTSMYLCAGSSQGADYEQYFGPGTRLTVT.

The sample holds many counts of this clonotype. The chain combines TRBV4-2 with TRBJ2-4; TRBD1 is a possible D gene (6 bases). The CDR3 is 14 residues long. Trimming removed 2 bases from V and 8 bases from J, with 13 bases in between. CDR1 is LGHNA, CDR2 YNFKEQ, per germline. The CDR3 coding sequence is TGTGCCAGCAGCCAATCAAAGGGGGACGACATTCAGTACTTC. Translating gives CASSQSKGDDIQYF.

This chain links TRBV7-6 with TRBJ2-1, with a tentative D call TRBD1 (6 bases). Trimming removed 3 bases at V and 5 bases at J, with 14 bases between. This CDR3 is built from 15 residues. CDR1 SGHVS and CDR2 FNYEAQ come from the germline V gene. The CDR3 DNA is TGTGCCAGCAGCTTGTCCGGGACACTCAACAATGAGCAGTTCTTC. It yields the protein CASSLSGTLNNEQFF.

Note on this clonotype: Germline and junction disagree at one end, which may indicate a read error. This chain joins TRBV15 and TRBJ1-6; D gene unclear. Germline V gene sequence: CDR1 LNHNV, CDR2 YYDKDF (reference sequence). The CDR3 extends over 17 amino acids. DNA for the CDR3: TGTGCCACCAGCAGAGAGAGGAGCCGCACACGGAATTCACCCCGCCACTTT. Protein: CATSRERSRTRNSPRHF.

The V and J genes are TRBV20-1 and TRBJ2-3; D possibly matches TRBD1 or TRBD2 (6 bases each). Trimming took off 7 bases at V and 6 bases at J, with 14 bases between the two ends. CDR1 is DFQATT, CDR2 SNEGSKA, per germline (reference sequence). This CDR3 has 12 residues. The CDR3 sequence is CSVQRGADTQYF. The CDR3 DNA sequence: TGCAGTGTCCAGAGGGGGGCGGATACGCAGTATTTT.

V is TRBV9 and J is TRBJ2-3; D is perhaps TRBD2 (5 bases). The germline V gene encodes CDR1 SGDLS and CDR2 YYNGEE. This CDR3 has 14 residues. Trimming removed 0 bases at V and 5 bases at J, with 10 bases between. Written as DNA, the CDR3 is TGTGCCAGCAGCGTAGGTGGCGCGGGAGATACGCAGTATTTT. The encoded protein is CASSVGGAGDTQYF.

Ten or more counts support this clonotype. The rearrangement links TRBV5-1 to TRBJ2-7, with D perhaps matching TRBD1 (6 bases). In germline, CDR1 is SGHRS, CDR2 YFSETQ. The germline V and J ends were trimmed by 4 bases and 1 base, with 15 bases remaining between them. The CDR3 covers 15 residues. CDR3 sequence reads: CASSQDRLRSYEQYF. The CDR3 DNA is TGCGCCAGCAGCCAAGACAGGCTGAGGTCCTACGAGCAGTACTTC. The full variable domain, with the rest looked up from reference TRBV5-1 and TRBJ2-7, is KAGVTQTPRYLIKTRGQQVTLSCSPISGHRSVSWYQQTPGQGLQFLFEYFSETQRNKGNFPGRFSGRQFSNSRSEMNVSTLELGDSALYLCASSQDRLRSYEQYFGPGTRLTVT.